The 26 T cell receptor beta chains presented below share a single source sample, sequenced in a study of T cell responses to AZD1222 COVID-19 vaccine. Sequencing used immunoSEQ multiplex PCR; TCRdb keeps in-frame clones, though not all of them. The table records about 79,000 clones, 80% of them present only once. This sample comprised peripheral blood, obtained on day 0 of AZD1222 vaccination. The receptors shown here come from an adult in good health.

This clone was seen just once. The rearrangement joins TRBV7-8 to TRBJ1-3, with D unclear. The CDR3 covers 15 residues. Per germline, CDR1 SGHVS and CDR2 FQNEAQ. The V gene lost 5 bases and the J gene lost 0 bases, with 11 bases spanning the gap. The CDR3 region has the DNA TGTGCCAGCAGCCCCCGACGAAGCTCTGGAAACACCATATATTTT. Translation gives CASSPRRSSGNTIYF.

The chain couples TRBV4-1 to TRBJ2-2; D possibly corresponds to TRBD1 (6 bases). Germline assignment: CDR1 MGHRA and CDR2 YSYEKL. Trimming left V 0 bases short and J 9 bases short, with 17 bases between. The CDR3 is 16 amino acids. The CDR3 DNA reads as TGCGCCAGCAGCCAAGATCCTCTGCAGGGGATACGGGAGCTGTTTTTT. Its translation: CASSQDPLQGIRELFF.

This clone was detected once. V gene TRBV5-1 combines with J gene TRBJ1-6, with D hard to call. CDR1 and CDR2 (germline): SGHRS, YFSETQ. CDR3 length equals 15 residues. Trimming cost V 5 bases and J 7 bases, with 16 bases left between them. The CDR3 spells CASSYNDDKNSPLHF. The CDR3 nucleotides read TGCGCCAGCAGTTACAACGATGATAAGAATTCACCCCTCCACTTT.

This CDR3 reads CASTRGRSGGYNEQFF. The DNA for the CDR3 is TGTGCCAGCACCCGTGGGAGGTCGGGGGGATACAATGAGCAGTTCTTC. The chain uses TRBV28 and TRBJ2-1; TRBD2 agrees at 7 bases. The CDR3 is 16 amino acids. From germline, CDR1 is MDHEN and CDR2 SYDVKM. Trimming removed 7 bases from V and 4 bases from J; junction bases left unmatched: 13.

The chain combines TRBV16 with TRBJ1-1; D call uncertain. Germline V gene lookup returns CDR1 KGHSY and CDR2 FQNENV. The CDR3 has 15 residues. V was clipped by 0 bases and J by 5 bases, with 13 bases between them. The CDR3 sequence is CASSQSRVTRTEAFF. CDR3 coding DNA: TGTGCCAGCAGCCAATCAAGGGTAACAAGGACTGAAGCTTTCTTT.

This sequence joins TRBV7-2 and TRBJ2-7, with 7 bases matching TRBD2. V gave up 5 bases and J gave up 6 bases; unmatched junction bases: 10. This CDR3 has 14 residues. The germline CDR1 and CDR2 sequences are SGHTA and FQGNSA. For the CDR3, the DNA is TGTGCCAGCAGCCCTCTCGGGGGAGGGATCGAGCAGTACTTC. Translation gives CASSPLGGGIEQYF.

The rearrangement joins TRBV14 to TRBJ1-3; D might be TRBD1 (6 bases). This CDR3 has 15 amino acids. V lost 3 bases and J lost 4, with 13 bases in between. The germline V gene encodes CDR1 SGHDN and CDR2 FVKESK. The CDR3 reads CASSHQTGTGNTIYF. The CDR3 DNA is TGTGCCAGCAGCCATCAAACCGGGACAGGAAACACCATATATTTT.

This clone was observed a handful of times. The genes are TRBV7-9 and TRBJ1-2; maybe TRBD1 (5 bases). Trimming took 5 bases from V and 5 from J, leaving 9 bases between them. There are 12 residues in the CDR3. Germline values: CDR1 SEHNR, CDR2 FQNEAQ (reference sequence). The chain's CDR3 is CASSRDGYGYTF. The DNA of the CDR3 is TGTGCCAGCAGCCGGGACGGTTATGGCTACACCTTC. The full variable domain, its missing parts supplied by reference TRBV7-9 and TRBJ1-2, is DTGVSQNPRHKITKRGQNVTFRCDPISEHNRLYWYRQTLGQGPEFLTYFQNEAQLEKSRLLSDRFSAERPKGSFSTLEIQRTEQGDSAMYLCASSRDGYGYTFGSGTRLTVV.

V and J are TRBV28 and TRBJ1-1, with a possible D match to TRBD1 (5 bases). The length of the CDR3 is 12 residues. Germline V gene data show CDR1 as MDHEN and CDR2 as SYDVKM. V shed 6 bases and J shed 7 bases, with 12 bases lying between them. CDR3 coding DNA: TGTGCCAGCAGAGAGGGGTTGGGTGAAGCTTTCTTT. This gives the protein CASREGLGEAFF.

Comment on this clone: At one end, the junction sequence differs from germline, possibly due to a read error. This chain connects TRBV10-2 to TRBJ1-5; tentatively, D is TRBD1 (5 bases). The germline CDR1 and CDR2 sequences are WSHSY and SAAADI. The CDR3 has 15 amino acids. CDR3 region: CASSDWDGSYQPQHF. DNA of the CDR3: TGCGCCAGCAGTGACTGGGACGGTAGCTATCAGCCCCAGCATTTT.

The V and J genes are TRBV6-5 and TRBJ1-4; D is ambiguous. V lost 5 bases, J lost 8 bases, and 18 bases lay in between. In germline, CDR1 is MNHEY, CDR2 SVGAGI. The CDR3 is 15 residues long. The chain's CDR3 is CASSPRGGGREKLFF. In DNA form, the CDR3 reads TGTGCCAGCAGTCCCCGAGGCGGCGGTCGGGAAAAACTGTTTTTT.

The chain employs TRBV11-2 and TRBJ2-7; D is undetermined. The CDR3 is made up of 15 amino acids. The V end lost 3 bases, the J end lost 0 bases, and 12 bases lay between the germline ends. The germline CDR1 and CDR2 sequences are SGHAT and FQNNGV. CDR3 in DNA: TGTGCCAGCAGCTTTTATTCTGGCACCTCCTACGAGCAGTACTTC. Its translation is CASSFYSGTSYEQYF.

This clone was detected many times. V and J are TRBV19 and TRBJ1-1, with D unresolved. V was shortened by 4 bases and J by 0 bases, with 18 bases between the two germline ends. Per germline, CDR1 LNHDA and CDR2 SQIVND (reference sequence). The CDR3 covers 17 residues. The CDR3 spells CASSNSVRGRLNTEAFF. CDR3 bases: TGTGCCAGTAGTAACTCTGTGAGAGGGAGACTGAACACTGAAGCTTTCTTT.

The gene calls are TRBV19 and TRBJ1-1; D may be TRBD1 (6 bases). Trimming cost V 8 bases and J 2 bases, with 15 bases left between them. The germline gives CDR1 LNHDA, CDR2 SQIVND (reference sequence). There are 14 residues in the CDR3. CDR3 protein: CASRQRGTNTEAFF. In DNA, the CDR3 is TGTGCCAGTCGACAGCGGGGGACAAACACTGAAGCTTTCTTT.

The rearrangement links TRBV5-8 to TRBJ1-6, with unresolved D. Germline assignment: CDR1 SGHTS and CDR2 YDEGEE. Trimming took off 0 bases at V and 7 bases at J, with 14 bases between the two ends. This CDR3 has 16 amino acids. The DNA of the CDR3 is TGTGCCAGCAGCTTGGCCAGGACCCTTAGGAATTCACCCCTCCACTTT. Translated: CASSLARTLRNSPLHF. Drawing the rest from reference TRBV5-8 and TRBJ1-6, the complete variable domain is EAGVTQSPTHLIKTRGQQATLRCSPISGHTSVYWYQQALGLGLQFLLWYDEGEERNRGNFPPRFSGRQFPNYSSELNVNALELEDSALYLCASSLARTLRNSPLHFGNGTRLTVT.

This clone came up a few times. This rearrangement joins TRBV4-1 to TRBJ2-1, with D perhaps matching TRBD1 or TRBD2 (5 bases each). The CDR3 spans 17 residues. Germline assignment: CDR1 MGHRA and CDR2 YSYEKL. Trimming pared 4 bases from V and 8 bases from J, leaving 24 bases between. CDR3 in amino acids: CASSRWSRDGGWDEQFF. The CDR3 DNA is TGCGCCAGCAGCCGGTGGAGCCGGGACGGCGGTTGGGATGAGCAGTTCTTC.

This chain connects TRBV2 to TRBJ1-1, with 7 nucleotides matching TRBD1. CDR1 is SNHLY, CDR2 FYNNEI, per germline. The length of the CDR3 is 16 residues. V lost 1 base, J lost 3 bases, and 8 bases stayed unmatched. This chain's CDR3 is CASSEGMTGRYTEAFF. CDR3 nucleotides: TGTGCCAGCAGTGAAGGTATGACAGGGAGGTACACTGAAGCTTTCTTT. Full variable domain (outside the CDR3, taken from reference TRBV2 and TRBJ1-1): EPEVTQTPSHQVTQMGQEVILRCVPISNHLYFYWYRQILGQKVEFLVSFYNNEISEKSEIFDDQFSVERPDGSNFTLKIRSTKLEDSAMYFCASSEGMTGRYTEAFFGQGTRLTVV.

The genes are TRBV10-3 and TRBJ1-2; a possible D gene is TRBD1 (6 bases). Germline lookup yields CDR1 ENHRY and CDR2 SYGVKD. Trimming left V 7 bases short and J 3 bases short, with 12 bases between. The CDR3 is 13 residues long. In DNA, the CDR3 is TGTGCCATCACCGAATCAGGGGACTATGGCTACACCTTC. Translating it yields CAITESGDYGYTF.

This chain connects TRBV6-1 to TRBJ1-2; tentative D call: TRBD1 (6 bases). In germline, CDR1 is MNHNS, CDR2 SASEGT. The germline V and J ends were trimmed by 2 bases and 8 bases, with 21 bases remaining between them. The CDR3 covers 16 residues. The CDR3 sequence: CASSEIGGGAGDGYTF. Written as DNA, the CDR3 is TGTGCCAGCAGTGAAATTGGGGGAGGGGCAGGGGACGGCTACACCTTC.

The rearrangement links TRBV6-1 to TRBJ2-4, with D tentatively TRBD2 (5 bases). The CDR3 loop spans 12 amino acids. Germline V lookup: CDR1 MNHNS, CDR2 SASEGT. Between the trimmed V and J ends, which lost 3 bases and 8 bases, there was a span of 8 bases. The DNA of the CDR3 is TGTGCCAGCAGTGAGGACTTGTACATTCAGTACTTC. It yields the protein CASSEDLYIQYF.

This chain links TRBV27 with TRBJ2-7; 7 bases are shared with TRBD1. J gave up 0 bases and V 1 base, and 0 bases lay outside the gene matches. The CDR3 contains 14 residues. Germline lookup yields CDR1 MNHEY and CDR2 SMNVEV (reference sequence). CDR3 residues: CASSLWDSSYEQYF. The CDR3 nucleotides are TGTGCCAGCAGTTTATGGGACAGCTCCTACGAGCAGTACTTC.

The chain recombines TRBV5-1 with TRBJ1-5; a weak D match, TRBD1 (5 bases). The CDR3 spans 15 residues. The germline CDR1 and CDR2 sequences are SGHRS and YFSETQ. The ends were cut back, 4 bases at V and 4 bases at J, with 15 bases in the middle. CDR3 protein: CASSVGDLDNQPQHF. CDR3 in DNA: TGCGCCAGCAGCGTAGGGGACCTAGATAATCAGCCCCAGCATTTT.

CDR3 sequence reads: CASSLALSGRIHEQFF. The CDR3 DNA sequence: TGTGCCAGCAGCTTAGCTCTTAGCGGGAGAATACATGAGCAGTTCTTC. The J gene is TRBJ2-1, the V gene TRBV7-6, with TRBD2 identical over 9 bases. Germline V gene data show CDR1 as SGHVS and CDR2 as FNYEAQ. The CDR3 is made up of 16 amino acids. The V and J ends lost 0 bases and 8 bases, in that order; junction bases with no gene match: 8.

This chain connects TRBV19 to TRBJ2-3, with 12 nucleotides matching TRBD2. The germline V gene has CDR1 LNHDA and CDR2 SQIVND (reference sequence). The length of the CDR3 is 15 residues. Unmatched junction bases numbered 2, after V lost 2 bases and J lost 5 bases. This CDR3 reads CASSITSGRRDTQYF. Written as DNA, the CDR3 is TGTGCCAGTAGTATAACTAGCGGGAGGAGAGATACGCAGTATTTT.

J is TRBJ1-4 and V is TRBV5-8; TRBD1 might be the D (6 bases). Trimming stripped 4 bases from V and 11 bases from J, with 18 bases between. From germline, CDR1 is SGHTS and CDR2 YDEGEE. The CDR3 is 14 amino acids. This CDR3 is CASSPPPAGEKLFF. CDR3 bases: TGTGCCAGCAGCCCTCCCCCGGCAGGGGAGAAACTGTTTTTT.

This rearrangement joins TRBV5-4 to TRBJ2-3; the D is unclear. CDR3 length: 15 amino acids. The ends were cut back, 1 base at V and 1 base at J, with 10 bases in the middle. Germline assignment: CDR1 SGHNT and CDR2 YYREEE (reference sequence). For the CDR3, the DNA is TGTGCCAGCAGCTTGAGGTCACCGGGCACAGATACGCAGTATTTT. Its translation is CASSLRSPGTDTQYF.